The TCR beta chain under discussion was sequenced for a study of sequential checkpoint blockade in melanoma. About the research overall: After both sequences, patients received maintenance nivolumab.

Treatment reported: randomized to nivolumab then ipilimumab (arm A) or the reverse (arm B). From thawed PBMCs, live CD3+CD8+ cells negative for CD19 and CD56 were sorted. Some clones are missing from TCRdb's copy, which holds only in-frame ones; the method was immunoSEQ multiplex PCR. The table shows over 25,000 clones, with approximately 77% occurring only once. The source material was CD8+ T cells sorted from blood (inferred from file names), sampled from a patient given nivolumab and ipilimumab in sequence. This receptor was taken from a human donor with melanoma.

Written as DNA, the CDR3 is TGTGCCAGCAGCTCCCGGGACAGGGAGACCCAGTACTTC. The encoded protein is CASSSRDRETQYF. The chain has TRBV7-9 and TRBJ2-5; 8 positions match TRBD1. Germline CDR1 is SEHNR and CDR2 is FQNEAQ (reference sequence). The trim removed 4 bases at V and 5 bases at J, leaving 3 bases unmatched. The CDR3 covers 13 residues.